Included here is one T cell receptor beta chain sequence, with context. What it binds is unknown. The sample is drawn from a study of shared clonotypes between healthy human individuals. General study findings and limits: Rarefaction exposed incomplete sorted-subset sequencing despite large depth. Read depth was anticipated to influence clonotype sharing among donors.

Under the authors' procedure: Junction-only immunoSEQ data arrived without quality scores, meaning filtering differed. Some clones are missing from TCRdb's copy, which holds only in-frame ones; the method was immunoSEQ multiplex PCR. D and trimming were read from the DNA, whereas the V and J calls and clone size are those reported in that table. The profile covers 550,000 to 800,000 clones, with about 90% appearing a single time and about 34% taken by the ten largest. Sequencing input: memory CD8+ T cells from PBMCs. Regarding subset: CD45RO+ cells pooled with CCR7-negative TemRA cells. The receptor comes from a man aged 18 to 30 in good health. Some clones in this sample may be carry-over from other donors' samples.

The chain's CDR3 is CASSLSGTGGPQETQYF. DNA for the CDR3: TGCGCCAGCAGCTTGTCCGGGACAGGGGGACCCCAAGAGACCCAGTACTTC. The gene calls are TRBV5-1 and TRBJ2-5, with 11 bases that match TRBD1. Germline V CDR1 and CDR2: SGHRS, YFSETQ. This CDR3 contains 17 residues. V lost 1 base to trimming and J lost 1 base; unmatched junction nucleotides: 6. The variable domain in full, with the rest retrieved from reference TRBV5-1 and TRBJ2-5, is KAGVTQTPRYLIKTRGQQVTLSCSPISGHRSVSWYQQTPGQGLQFLFEYFSETQRNKGNFPGRFSGRQFSNSRSEMNVSTLELGDSALYLCASSLSGTGGPQETQYFGPGTRLLVL.